What follows is one T cell receptor (beta chain) and its context. Its antigen is not known. This sample was included in a study of CD8 T cells in Susac syndrome. Isolation of CD8+ and CD4+ T cells was performed negatively, whereas enrichment of TEMRA cells was done by FACS. Findings of the study overall: The study recognized that its TCR sequencing and HLA analysis covered a relatively small number of individuals.

RNA in amounts of about 0.45 to 1 ug was reverse transcribed with random hexamers. The TCR beta CDR3 was amplified by immunoSEQ multiplex PCR across 54 Vbeta, 13 Jbeta. TCRdb re-called the immunoSEQ multiplex PCR reads through MiXCR, storing one row per CDR3 protein. The table has about 120,000 distinct CDR3 sequences, about 95% seen once. Trimming took off 6 bases at V and 0 bases at J, with 12 bases between the two ends. The V gene's germline CDR1 is MNHEY and CDR2 SVGAGI. The length of the CDR3 is 15 residues. The rearrangement links TRBV6-5 to TRBJ2-4; no definite D call. Sample: CD4+ T cells from PBMCs. This receptor was obtained from a human donor with multiple sclerosis. The CDR3 spells CASSSPSLAKNIQYF. Here the CDR3 DNA reads TGTGCCAGCAGCAGCCCTTCTCTAGCCAAAAACATTCAGTACTTC.